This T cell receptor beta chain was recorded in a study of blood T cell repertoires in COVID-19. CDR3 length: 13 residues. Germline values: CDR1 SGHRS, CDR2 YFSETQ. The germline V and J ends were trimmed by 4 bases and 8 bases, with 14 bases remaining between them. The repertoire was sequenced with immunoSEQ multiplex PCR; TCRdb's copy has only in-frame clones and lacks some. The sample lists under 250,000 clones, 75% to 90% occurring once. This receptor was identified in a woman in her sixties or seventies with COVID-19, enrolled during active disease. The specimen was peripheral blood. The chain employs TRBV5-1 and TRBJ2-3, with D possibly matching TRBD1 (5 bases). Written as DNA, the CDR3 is TGCGCCAGCAGCCGTTCCAGGGAAGGTACGCAGTATTTT. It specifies CASSRSREGTQYF.